The sequence of this T cell receptor beta chain was determined in a study of CD8 T cells in Susac syndrome. Germline assignment: CDR1 MNHEY and CDR2 SMNVEV (reference sequence). V lost 3 bases and J lost 2, with 5 bases in between. There are 14 residues in the CDR3. An amount of RNA that ranged from roughly 0.45 to 1 ug was reverse transcribed with random hexamers. TCR beta CDR3 was amplified by immunoSEQ covering 54 Vbeta and 13 Jbeta. MiXCR was run by TCRdb on the immunoSEQ multiplex PCR reads, yielding one entry per CDR3 protein. The repertoire holds fewer than 100,000 distinct CDR3 sequences, with 75% to 95% as singletons.

The chain is built from TRBV27 and TRBJ2-6; D is possibly TRBD1 (5 bases). The specimen was CD8+ T cells from PBMCs. The receptor was derived from a human donor with multiple sclerosis. CDR3 sequence reads: CASSFRAGANVLTF. DNA of the CDR3: TGTGCCAGCAGTTTCAGGGCTGGGGCCAACGTCCTGACTTTC.